These T cell receptor beta chains were read from a single sample in a study of Graves' ophthalmopathy and Graves' hyperthyroidism. TCRdb redid the calling of the multiplex PCR reads with MiXCR, one entry per CDR3 protein. Of around 400,000 distinct CDR3 sequences in the sample, approximately 20% were seen once. Sequencing was carried out using peripheral blood. Source of these receptors: a woman between 18 and 29 years old with Graves' ophthalmopathy. CDR3s include the opening cysteine and the closing phenylalanine or tryptophan. A D gene is named only where the DNA matches it firmly. Clone size is not always given. Where it is, it says once, few, many or a class for expanded clones.

cdr3_nt cdr3_aa j_call v_call d_call clone_size
TGTGCCAGCAGTGCGATACAGGGGGCGCTGAGGTTAGATACGCAGTATTTT CASSAIQGALRLDTQYF TRBJ2-3 TRBV12-3/TRBV12-4 TRBD1 many
TGTGCCAGCAGTTTCGACTCGTCTTGGGGCTACACCTTC CASSFDSSWGYTF TRBJ1-2 TRBV12-3/TRBV12-4 NA many
TGTGCCAGCAGTGAACGCTTAGCCAAAAACATTCAGTACTTC CASSERLAKNIQYF TRBJ2-4 TRBV6-1 NA many
TGTGCCAGCAGCTCCCGGTCAGTTCAAGAGACCCAGTACTTC CASSSRSVQETQYF TRBJ2-5 TRBV7-9 NA many
TGTGCCAGCAGTGACATAAGCCCGGGACTAGCGGGCTACGAGCAGTACTTC CASSDISPGLAGYEQYF TRBJ2-7 TRBV2 TRBD2 NA
TGTGCCAGCAGTCGACAGCGGCAGCCCCAGCATTTT CASSRQRQPQHF TRBJ1-5 TRBV6-2/TRBV6-3 NA many
TGTGCCAGCAGTGACACGACAGGCTCATGGATTGGCTACACCTTC CASSDTTGSWIGYTF TRBJ1-2 TRBV6-1 NA many
TGTGCCAGCAGTAAACAGGGGAAAGTCACTGAAGCTTTCTTT CASSKQGKVTEAFF TRBJ1-1 TRBV7-3 TRBD1 NA
TGTGCCTGGAGTTTATGGGGGGGGAGCTCTGGAAACACCATATATTTT CAWSLWGGSSGNTIYF TRBJ1-3 TRBV30 NA many
TGTGCCAGCACGAAAACGGAGGCCGCTTACTTCTCTGGAAACACCATATATTTT CASTKTEAAYFSGNTIYF TRBJ1-3 TRBV6-2/TRBV6-3 NA many
TGTGCCAGCAGCCCCCGGGACAGGGTCGGCACCATATATTTT CASSPRDRVGTIYF TRBJ1-3 TRBV3-1 TRBD1 many